These 27 T cell receptor beta chains were sequenced from one sample in a study of cytomegalovirus exposure and HLA in healthy donors. TCRdb's copy holds only in-frame clones and misses some; the assay was immunoSEQ multiplex PCR. The table lists more than 95,000 clones, roughly 94% of them singletons. Sequenced sample: PBMCs. The receptors were sampled from a woman aged 18-29 years in good health and CMV-seronegative.

V gene TRBV4-1 combines with J gene TRBJ2-1; a weak D match, TRBD2 (6 bases). V lost 1 base to trimming and J lost 3 bases, with 10 bases between them. The CDR3 is 15 amino acids. Germline loops: CDR1 MGHRA, CDR2 YSYEKL. The CDR3 nucleotides read TGCGCCAGCAGCCAAGGGGAGGTTCTCTACAATGAGCAGTTCTTC. This gives the protein CASSQGEVLYNEQFF.

The V gene is TRBV29-1, the J gene TRBJ1-1; possibly TRBD1 for D (6 bases). Germline-derived CDR1 and CDR2 are SQVTM and ANQGSEA. This CDR3 has 15 residues. Trimming pared 4 bases from V and 5 bases from J, leaving 20 bases between. DNA of the CDR3: TGCAGCGTTGTGGACAGAGCAATCGAACGAACTGAAGCTTTCTTT. Translating it yields CSVVDRAIERTEAFF.

J is TRBJ1-5 and V is TRBV27; no firm D call. Per the germline V gene, CDR1 is MNHEY and CDR2 is SMNVEV (reference sequence). Trimming pared 5 bases from V and 7 bases from J, leaving 12 bases between. The CDR3 runs 13 residues. The DNA for the CDR3 is TGTGCCAGCAGTCCCTTCTCGGGACAGCCCCAGCATTTT. As protein: CASSPFSGQPQHF.

J is TRBJ2-7 and V is TRBV19, with 10 nucleotides matching TRBD2. The germline CDR1 and CDR2 sequences are LNHDA and SQIVND (reference sequence). Trimming took 4 bases from V and 5 from J; bases not matched to a gene: 14. The CDR3 extends over 17 amino acids. CDR3 in DNA: TGTGCCAGTAGTAAACAACCCCCCGGACTAGCGGTAAACGAGCAGTACTTC. Amino acids: CASSKQPPGLAVNEQYF.

The gene calls are TRBV19 and TRBJ1-2, with a tentative D call TRBD1 (6 bases). With 5 bases removed from V and 3 bases from J, the gap between germline ends came to 13 bases. Germline V lookup: CDR1 LNHDA, CDR2 SQIVND (reference sequence). The CDR3 is 14 amino acids. The CDR3 protein is CASSYGGADYGYTF. DNA for the CDR3: TGTGCCAGTAGTTATGGGGGCGCCGACTATGGCTACACCTTC. Variable domain in full (rest from reference TRBV19 and TRBJ1-2): DGGITQSPKYLFRKEGQNVTLSCEQNLNHDAMYWYRQDPGQGLRLIYYSQIVNDFQKGDIAEGYSVSREKKESFPLTVTSAQKNPTAFYLCASSYGGADYGYTFGSGTRLTVV.

The rearrangement joins TRBV5-1 to TRBJ1-4; TRBD1 aligns across 9 bases. V shed 4 bases and J 7 bases; nucleotides not matched to a gene: 2. Germline V gives CDR1 SGHRS, CDR2 YFSETQ. The CDR3 covers 13 residues. CDR3 coding DNA: TGCGCCAGCAGCCCGGGACAGGGTGAAAAACTGTTTTTT. Its protein product is CASSPGQGEKLFF.

As regards this clone: Other DNA sequences within the sample encode an identical CDR3. The V gene is TRBV9, the J gene TRBJ2-1; no reliable D call. The CDR3 has 15 amino acids. The V gene lost 2 bases and the J gene lost 0 bases, with 9 bases spanning the gap. CDR1 is SGDLS and CDR2 is YYNGEE in the germline V gene. Written as DNA, the CDR3 is TGTGCCAGCAGCGTCGACTTAAGCTCCTACAATGAGCAGTTCTTC. Amino acid sequence: CASSVDLSSYNEQFF.

The chain is built from TRBV18 and TRBJ2-1; 12 nucleotides agree with TRBD2. Germline V lookup: CDR1 KGHSH, CDR2 LQKENI. J gave up 8 bases and V 4 bases, and 6 bases lay outside the gene matches. The CDR3 totals 15 residues. CDR3 in amino acids: CASSLLAGGPDEQFF. The CDR3 region has the DNA TGTGCCAGCTCACTCCTAGCGGGGGGGCCCGATGAGCAGTTCTTC.

The CDR3 bases are TGTGCCACCCTCGCGTACACTGAAGCTTTCTTT. It is translated as CATLAYTEAFF. This sequence joins TRBV28 and TRBJ1-1; D is unclear. V lost 10 bases and J lost 3, with 9 bases in between. CDR1 and CDR2 from the germline V gene are MDHEN and SYDVKM. The CDR3 sequence is 11 residues long.

The chain is built from TRBV5-6 and TRBJ1-5, with D perhaps matching TRBD1 (6 bases). The ends were cut back, 4 bases at V and 3 bases at J, with 11 bases in the middle. Germline V gene data show CDR1 as SGHDT and CDR2 as YYEEEE. The CDR3 has 14 residues. The CDR3 DNA follows: TGTGCCAGCAGCGAGGGACAATCCAATCAGCCCCAGCATTTT. It yields the protein CASSEGQSNQPQHF.

This sequence joins TRBV30 and TRBJ2-1; TRBD2 is a possible D gene (6 bases). V lost 4 bases and J 0 bases, leaving 13 bases between the germline ends. The CDR3 has 15 residues. Germline V gene lookup returns CDR1 GTSNPN and CDR2 SVGIG (reference sequence). The CDR3 region has the DNA TGTGCCTGGACCCGACGGGGGAGCTCCTACAATGAGCAGTTCTTC. Protein sequence: CAWTRRGSSYNEQFF. Full variable domain (outside the CDR3, taken from reference TRBV30 and TRBJ2-1): SQTIHQWPATLVQPVGSPLSLECTVEGTSNPNLYWYRQAAGRGLQLLFYSVGIGQISSEVPQNLSASRPQDRQFILSSKKLLLSDSGFYLCAWTRRGSSYNEQFFGPGTRLTVL.

The chain recombines TRBV6-1 with TRBJ1-1, with D possibly TRBD1 on 6 matching bases. V was pared by 1 base and J by 3 bases, with 12 bases between. This CDR3 is 15 amino acids long. CDR1 and CDR2 from the germline V gene are MNHNS and SASEGT. The CDR3 region has the DNA TGTGCCAGCAGTGAAGGGGGACATTATGACACTGAAGCTTTCTTT. This encodes CASSEGGHYDTEAFF.

The chain uses TRBV9 and TRBJ2-5; 9 bases align to TRBD2. The V segment lost 3 bases and the J segment 0 bases; nucleotides outside the gene matches: 6. The CDR3 covers 16 residues. The germline V gene has CDR1 SGDLS and CDR2 YYNGEE. CDR3 residues: CASSEGSGRNQETQYF. The CDR3 nucleotides are TGTGCCAGCAGCGAGGGGAGCGGGAGGAACCAAGAGACCCAGTACTTC.

V and J are TRBV27 and TRBJ2-5; 9 nucleotides agree with TRBD2. V was pared by 5 bases and J by 3 bases, with 10 bases of the junction left unmatched. CDR3 length equals 16 residues. Germline loops: CDR1 MNHEY, CDR2 SMNVEV (reference sequence). CDR3 in amino acids: CASSPRMTSGKETQYF. CDR3 DNA sequence: TGTGCCAGCAGTCCTCGCATGACTAGCGGCAAAGAGACCCAGTACTTC.

The rearrangement links TRBV7-9 to TRBJ2-2; possible D gene TRBD2, 5 bases. Germline CDR1 reads SEHNR; CDR2 reads FQNEAQ (reference sequence). V shed 3 bases and J shed 0 bases, with 5 bases lying between them. This CDR3 has 14 residues. The CDR3: CASSFGTNTGELFF. The DNA of the CDR3 is TGTGCCAGCAGCTTCGGGACGAACACCGGGGAGCTGTTTTTT.

This sequence joins TRBV5-1 and TRBJ1-3; D might be TRBD1 (5 bases). Germline-derived CDR1 and CDR2 are SGHRS and YFSETQ. The CDR3 extends over 17 amino acids. Trimming stripped 4 bases from V and 0 bases from J, with 17 bases between. The CDR3 DNA sequence: TGCGCCAGCAGCCCGGGGGGGACGGAGAGCTCTGGAAACACCATATATTTT. It translates to CASSPGGTESSGNTIYF. Supplemented by reference TRBV5-1 and TRBJ1-3, the full variable domain reads KAGVTQTPRYLIKTRGQQVTLSCSPISGHRSVSWYQQTPGQGLQFLFEYFSETQRNKGNFPGRFSGRQFSNSRSEMNVSTLELGDSALYLCASSPGGTESSGNTIYFGEGSWLTVV.

The chain recombines TRBV9 with TRBJ1-2; TRBD1 is a possible D gene (5 bases). The CDR3 spans 17 residues. V lost 0 bases and J lost 0, with 15 bases in between. Germline V CDR1 and CDR2: SGDLS, YYNGEE. CDR3 protein: CASSVDPTDQANYGYTF. The CDR3 DNA reads as TGTGCCAGCAGCGTAGATCCGACAGACCAAGCTAACTATGGCTACACCTTC.

V usage is TRBV7-9 and J usage is TRBJ2-5, with a possible D match to TRBD2 (5 bases). Germline V gene data show CDR1 as SEHNR and CDR2 as FQNEAQ (reference sequence). This CDR3 has 14 amino acids. Trimming cost V 5 bases and J 5 bases, with 15 bases left between them. CDR3 sequence: CASSPRTAGETQYF. The CDR3 nucleotides read TGTGCCAGCAGCCCTCGGACTGCTGGGGAGACCCAGTACTTC.

The genes are TRBV27 and TRBJ2-7; 13 bases align to TRBD2. This CDR3 comprises 17 residues. Germline CDR1 and CDR2: MNHEY and SMNVEV (reference sequence). V was clipped by 6 bases and J by 9 bases; unmatched bases: 17. CDR3 in amino acids: CASSDITKLAGGNGQYF. The DNA for the CDR3 is TGTGCCAGCAGCGATATTACTAAACTAGCGGGAGGGAACGGGCAGTACTTC.

The chain employs TRBV9 and TRBJ2-3; the match to TRBD1 covers 7 bases. The trim removed 0 bases at V and 2 bases at J, leaving 9 bases unmatched. The CDR3 is 17 residues long. Germline CDR1 and CDR2: SGDLS and YYNGEE. For the CDR3, the DNA is TGTGCCAGCAGCGTAGCTGGGACAGCTTATTTCACAGATACGCAGTATTTT. Its protein product is CASSVAGTAYFTDTQYF.

The chain employs TRBV6-5 and TRBJ1-1, with 8 bases lining up with TRBD1. V was pared by 6 bases and J by 1 base, with 4 bases of the junction left unmatched. The CDR3 extends over 14 amino acids. Germline assignment: CDR1 MNHEY and CDR2 SVGAGI. This CDR3 is CASSIQGANTEAFF. The CDR3 nucleotides read TGTGCCAGCAGCATCCAGGGGGCGAACACTGAAGCTTTCTTT.

This clone has a single count. The rearrangement joins TRBV27 to TRBJ2-7; 7 bases align to TRBD1. Germline loops: CDR1 MNHEY, CDR2 SMNVEV (reference sequence). Trimming at V came to 2 bases and at J to 2 bases, leaving 3 bases not matched to a gene. The CDR3 extends over 14 amino acids. The CDR3 sequence: CASSLKGAPYEQYF. The CDR3 nucleotides are TGTGCCAGCAGTTTAAAGGGGGCCCCCTACGAGCAGTACTTC.

V and J are TRBV11-3 and TRBJ2-3; D gene unclear. Germline V lookup: CDR1 SGHNT, CDR2 YENEEA. The V end was cut by 1 base, the J end by 3 bases, with 11 bases between. The CDR3 length is 15 residues. CDR3 amino acids: CASSLAPGGTDTQYF. The CDR3, as DNA: TGTGCCAGCAGCTTAGCTCCAGGTGGGACAGATACGCAGTATTTT.

This rearrangement joins TRBV5-5 to TRBJ2-6; TRBD2 agrees at 8 bases. The V and J ends lost 7 bases and 0 bases, in that order; junction bases with no gene match: 6. This CDR3 spans 16 amino acids. Germline V lookup: CDR1 SGHKS, CDR2 YYEKEE (reference sequence). The CDR3 DNA is TGTGCCAGCCGAAGCGGGAGCATCTCTGGGGCCAACGTCCTGACTTTC. It is translated as CASRSGSISGANVLTF.

This sequence joins TRBV7-9 and TRBJ1-1; D may be TRBD1 (5 bases). V lost 2 bases and J 4 bases, leaving 23 bases between the germline ends. This CDR3 comprises 18 residues. CDR1 SEHNR and CDR2 FQNEAQ come from the germline V gene (reference sequence). DNA of the CDR3: TGTGCCAGCAGCTTACTCCCGGCAGGGAGGGAAAGGAGCACTGAAGCTTTCTTT. It codes for CASSLLPAGRERSTEAFF.

The chain recombines TRBV5-6 with TRBJ1-3; possibly TRBD1 for D (5 bases). This CDR3 contains 15 residues. Germline-derived CDR1 and CDR2 are SGHDT and YYEEEE. Trimming removed 4 bases from V and 1 base from J, with 12 bases in between. The CDR3 nucleotides are TGTGCCAGCAGCGCACCAGGGTTTTCTGGAAACACCATATATTTT. Protein: CASSAPGFSGNTIYF. Full variable domain (missing parts from reference TRBV5-6 and TRBJ1-3): DAGVTQSPTHLIKTRGQQVTLRCSPKSGHDTVSWYQQALGQGPQFIFQYYEEEERQRGNFPDRFSGHQFPNYSSELNVNALLLGDSALYLCASSAPGFSGNTIYFGEGSWLTVV.

The CDR3 nucleotides read TGTGCCTGGAGTACCACAGGGAGTGGCTACACCTTC. This encodes CAWSTTGSGYTF. The V gene is TRBV30, the J gene TRBJ1-2; tentatively, D is TRBD1 (6 bases). V gave up 2 bases and J gave up 7 bases, with 11 bases separating them. The CDR3 is made up of 12 amino acids. CDR1 and CDR2 from the germline V gene are GTSNPN and SVGIG (reference sequence).